A selection of T cell receptor beta chains follows, all from one sample in a study of T cell responses to AZD1222 COVID-19 vaccine. Libraries were prepared by immunoSEQ multiplex PCR; TCRdb keeps only in-frame clonotypes and omits some of them. The sample holds some 150,000 clones, about 92% seen once. This sample comprised peripheral blood, obtained 28 days after the second AZD1222 dose. The receptors were gathered from an adult who received the AZD1222 COVID-19 vaccine. CDR3s include the opening cysteine and the closing phenylalanine or tryptophan. A D gene is named only where the DNA matches it firmly. The size of a clone is reported for some rows only, either as once, few or many, or as a class for expanded clones.

cdr3_nt: TGTGCCAGCTCACCAAGAGGAAGCGGGGTCTCCTACAATGAGCAGTTCTTC; cdr3_aa: CASSPRGSGVSYNEQFF; j_call: TRBJ2-1; clone_size: NA; v_call: TRBV18; d_call: TRBD2
cdr3_nt: TGTGCCAGCAGTTTACCGGGAACTGAAGCTTTCTTT; cdr3_aa: CASSLPGTEAFF; j_call: TRBJ1-1; clone_size: NA; v_call: TRBV12-3/TRBV12-4; d_call: NA
cdr3_nt: TGTGCCAGCAGCTGGCCGCTTTCACCCCTCCACTTT; cdr3_aa: CASSWPLSPLHF; j_call: TRBJ1-6; clone_size: NA; v_call: TRBV7-2; d_call: NA
cdr3_nt: TGTGCCAGCTCACAGGACAGGGAAGAGACCCAGTACTTC; cdr3_aa: CASSQDREETQYF; j_call: TRBJ2-5; clone_size: NA; v_call: TRBV18; d_call: TRBD1
cdr3_nt: TGTGCCAGCAGTTTGAGGCCGAGCTATGGCTACACCTTC; cdr3_aa: CASSLRPSYGYTF; j_call: TRBJ1-2; clone_size: NA; v_call: TRBV28; d_call: NA
cdr3_nt: TGCGCCAGCAGCCAAGATGGCAAGGGATTATGGCTCGGCTTC; cdr3_aa: CASSQDGKGLWLGF; j_call: TRBJ1-2; clone_size: NA; v_call: TRBV4-1; d_call: NA
cdr3_nt: TGTGCCAGCAGGAAAGGGGAATACAATGAGCAGTTCTTC; cdr3_aa: CASRKGEYNEQFF; j_call: TRBJ2-1; clone_size: few; v_call: TRBV2; d_call: NA
cdr3_nt: TGTGCCAGCTCACCACCATGGGCAGGGGGAACTGAAGCTTTCTTT; cdr3_aa: CASSPPWAGGTEAFF; j_call: TRBJ1-1; clone_size: NA; v_call: TRBV18; d_call: TRBD1
cdr3_nt: TGTGCTAGTGGTTTGGCGACCGGGGGCAGGGCCAATGAGCAGTTCTTC; cdr3_aa: CASGLATGGRANEQFF; j_call: TRBJ2-1; clone_size: NA; v_call: TRBV12-5; d_call: NA
cdr3_nt: TGTGCCAGCAGTTGGGGGTTGGGGCTAGCGGGAGACAATGAGCAGTTCTTC; cdr3_aa: CASSWGLGLAGDNEQFF; j_call: TRBJ2-1; clone_size: NA; v_call: TRBV28; d_call: TRBD2
cdr3_nt: TGTGCCAGCAGCTTAGGTGACAGCTATCAGCCCCAGCATTTT; cdr3_aa: CASSLGDSYQPQHF; j_call: TRBJ1-5; clone_size: NA; v_call: TRBV7-9; d_call: NA
cdr3_nt: TGTGCCAGCAGTTTTCAGGGTAACCAGCCCCAGCATTTT; cdr3_aa: CASSFQGNQPQHF; j_call: TRBJ1-5; clone_size: NA; v_call: TRBV12-3/TRBV12-4; d_call: NA
cdr3_nt: TGTGCCAGCAGCTTAGGATGGGGCAGGGGAAACAATGAGCAGTTCTTC; cdr3_aa: CASSLGWGRGNNEQFF; j_call: TRBJ2-1; clone_size: NA; v_call: TRBV7-8; d_call: NA
cdr3_nt: TGTGCCAGCGGGCGGGGGATGAACACTGAAGCTTTCTTT; cdr3_aa: CASGRGMNTEAFF; j_call: TRBJ1-1; clone_size: NA; v_call: TRBV9; d_call: NA
cdr3_nt: TGTGCCAGCAGCTCCCAGGGGCTCACCTACAATGAGCAGTTCTTC; cdr3_aa: CASSSQGLTYNEQFF; j_call: TRBJ2-1; clone_size: NA; v_call: TRBV7-9; d_call: NA
cdr3_nt: TGTGCCAGCAGCCAAGAACGAGCTTTCTTT; cdr3_aa: CASSQERAFF; j_call: TRBJ1-1; clone_size: NA; v_call: TRBV4-2; d_call: NA
cdr3_nt: TGCGCCAGCGGGGACAGGAGGCGATCCTCCTACAATGAGCAGTTCTTC; cdr3_aa: CASGDRRRSSYNEQFF; j_call: TRBJ2-1; clone_size: NA; v_call: TRBV5-1; d_call: TRBD1
cdr3_nt: TGTGCCAGCAGCGCCGGCGGGGGCGCAGGGTATGGCTACACCTTC; cdr3_aa: CASSAGGGAGYGYTF; j_call: TRBJ1-2; clone_size: NA; v_call: TRBV9; d_call: NA
cdr3_nt: TGTGCCAGCAATGGACTAGCGGGAGGCACCGGGGAGCTGTTTTTT; cdr3_aa: CASNGLAGGTGELFF; j_call: TRBJ2-2; clone_size: NA; v_call: TRBV2; d_call: TRBD2